These 8 T cell receptor beta chains were all obtained from the same sample, sequenced in a study of cytomegalovirus exposure and HLA in healthy donors. Primers for the PCR totalled 60 Vbeta and 13 Jbeta. Produced via immunoSEQ multiplex PCR; TCRdb's table is partial and in-frame only. There are roughly 100,000 clones in the sample, with 3.4% held by the top ten. The sequenced sample consisted of PBMCs. The receptors stem from a woman in her 30s in good health and CMV-seronegative.

V usage is TRBV19 and J usage is TRBJ2-1; D uncertain. Trimming pared 6 bases from V and 10 bases from J, leaving 10 bases between. This CDR3 has 11 amino acids. Germline V gene lookup returns CDR1 LNHDA and CDR2 SQIVND (reference sequence). DNA for the CDR3: TGTGCCAGTAGCAAATGGGCGGAGCAGTTCTTC. Amino acid sequence: CASSKWAEQFF.

The genes are TRBV29-1 and TRBJ1-4; no clear D gene. CDR1 is SQVTM, CDR2 ANQGSEA, per germline. Trimming left V 3 bases short and J 8 bases short, with 4 bases between. The CDR3 spans 10 residues. DNA of the CDR3: TGCAGCGTTGAGAGAGAAAAACTGTTTTTT. Residues: CSVEREKLFF.

In DNA, the CDR3 is TGCGCCAGCAGCTTGGCCTGGGCTAGCGTGGTAGTCAATGAGCAGTTCTTC. Translation: CASSLAWASVVVNEQFF. The chain links TRBV5-1 to TRBJ2-1; a weak D match, TRBD2 (6 bases). The CDR3 loop spans 17 amino acids. V lost 0 bases and J 6 bases, leaving 19 bases between the germline ends. CDR1 is SGHRS and CDR2 is YFSETQ in the germline V gene.

J is TRBJ2-1 and V is TRBV7-3, with D possibly being TRBD1 (5 bases). Germline loops: CDR1 SGHTA, CDR2 FQGTGA. The CDR3 sequence is 15 residues long. The V end lost 1 base, the J end lost 0 bases, and 7 bases lay between the germline ends. The CDR3 bases are TGTGCCAGCAGCTTAAGTCAGGGCTCCTACAATGAGCAGTTCTTC. It yields the protein CASSLSQGSYNEQFF.

The chain uses TRBV5-3 and TRBJ1-3; 8 nucleotides align to TRBD1. TRBV5-3 is flagged as an ORF with uncertain function. Trimming cost V 1 base and J 7 bases; bases outside gene matches: 10. The CDR3 sequence is 16 residues long. The CDR3 spells CARSLSGQGIMNTIYF. The CDR3 bases are TGTGCCAGAAGCTTGTCCGGACAGGGTATAATGAACACCATATATTTT.

This rearrangement joins TRBV5-1 to TRBJ2-6; 8 nucleotides align to TRBD1. Germline V CDR1 and CDR2: SGHRS, YFSETQ. The V gene end was trimmed by 4 bases and the J gene end by 0 bases; junction bases not matched to a gene: 12. CDR3 length: 19 amino acids. CDR3: CASSSNRGSATSGANVLTF. CDR3 DNA: TGCGCCAGCAGCAGCAACAGGGGGTCTGCCACCTCTGGGGCCAACGTCCTGACTTTC.

The V call is TRBV2, the J call TRBJ2-1; no reliable D call. This CDR3 comprises 16 residues. V lost 1 base and J lost 7, with 17 bases in between. From germline, CDR1 is SNHLY and CDR2 FYNNEI. DNA of the CDR3: TGTGCCAGCAGTGAAGGGTGGTGGCCACCCCAAAATGAGCAGTTCTTC. Translating it yields CASSEGWWPPQNEQFF.

The CDR3 is CASSLTGTDSSYEQYF. For the CDR3, the DNA is TGTGCCAGCAGCCTCACCGGGACGGACAGCTCCTACGAGCAGTACTTC. V gene TRBV28 combines with J gene TRBJ2-7; D may be TRBD1 (6 bases). CDR1 and CDR2 from the germline V gene are MDHEN and SYDVKM. The ends were cut back, 6 bases at V and 0 bases at J, with 18 bases in the middle. This CDR3 is built from 16 residues.